These 29 T cell receptor beta chains came from one sample sequenced in a study of molecular identifiers for immune sequencing clone quantification. In TCRdb, the PCR reads were re-called with MiXCR into one record per CDR3 protein. This table has hundreds of thousands of distinct CDR3 sequences, about 21% appearing once. The sequencing sample was made of naive CD8+ T cells from blood, with Jurkat cell RNA spiked in. Subset given: FACS-sorted CD8+CD4-CCR7+CD45RA+ naive T cells. Receptors were obtained from a human donor in good health. Some libraries in this study had Jurkat cell RNA spiked in.

This clonotype appeared many times. The V call is TRBV12-3 or TRBV12-4, the J call TRBJ1-5; no reliable D call. CDR3 length: 12 residues. V shed 6 bases and J shed 0 bases, with 3 bases lying between them. The CDR3 sequence is CASSHSNQPQHF. CDR3 DNA: TGTGCCAGCAGCCATAGCAATCAGCCCCAGCATTTT.

The V and J genes are TRBV2 and TRBJ1-2; D gene uncertain. The germline V gene encodes CDR1 SNHLY and CDR2 FYNNEI. The CDR3 is made up of 11 amino acids. V was pared by 1 base and J by 5 bases, with 2 bases between. DNA of the CDR3: TGTGCCAGCAGTGAAGATTATGGCTACACCTTC. Protein sequence: CASSEDYGYTF.

This clonotype showed up many times. The chain has TRBV28 and TRBJ2-3; TRBD2 aligns across 13 bases. After removal of 5 bases from V and 0 bases from J, the junction contained 2 bases not matched to a gene. Germline assignment: CDR1 MDHEN and CDR2 SYDVKM. The CDR3 totals 16 residues. DNA of the CDR3: TGTGCCAGCAGTCAGGGACTAGCGGGAAGCACAGATACGCAGTATTTT. It specifies CASSQGLAGSTDTQYF.

This clonotype was counted ten times or more. V gene TRBV20-1 combines with J gene TRBJ2-3; 7 bases are a match to TRBD2. Trimming cost V 0 bases and J 4 bases; bases outside gene matches: 19. The CDR3 sequence is 19 residues long. Germline lookup yields CDR1 DFQATT and CDR2 SNEGSKA (reference sequence). CDR3 nucleotides: TGCAGTGCTAGAGATCTTGACCAGCGGGGTCCCGGGTACCCAGATACGCAGTATTTT. It yields the protein CSARDLDQRGPGYPDTQYF.

The table lists this clonotype with many counts. The rearrangement uses TRBV25-1 and TRBJ2-5, with D tentatively TRBD1 or TRBD2 (5 bases each). The V and J ends lost 10 bases and 1 base respectively, with 16 bases between them. The CDR3 runs to 14 residues. Germline lookup yields CDR1 MGHDK and CDR2 SYGVNS. The CDR3 DNA reads as TGTGCCACCGGGACGGACATAACCCAAGAGACCCAGTACTTC. Residues: CATGTDITQETQYF.

In its sample, this clonotype was seen many times. V gene TRBV29-1 combines with J gene TRBJ1-3, with 7 bases matching TRBD1. Looked up from germline, CDR1 is SQVTM and CDR2 is ANQGSEA. J gave up 3 bases and V 4 bases, and 6 bases lay outside the gene matches. The CDR3 length is 14 residues. The CDR3 DNA reads as TGCAGCGTTGGCGACAGGGTCTATGGAAACACCATATATTTT. This encodes CSVGDRVYGNTIYF.

The CDR3 is CASSLGGRDTQYF. CDR3 bases: TGTGCCAGCAGTTTAGGGGGGAGAGATACGCAGTATTTT. V is TRBV27 and J is TRBJ2-3; D is perhaps TRBD2 (6 bases). Trimming removed 2 bases from V and 5 bases from J, with 8 bases in between. CDR1 is MNHEY, CDR2 SMNVEV, per germline (reference sequence). There are 13 residues in the CDR3.

The chain links TRBV14 to TRBJ2-1, with a tentative D call TRBD2 (5 bases). Trimming took 4 bases from V and 8 from J, leaving 21 bases between them. The germline CDR1 and CDR2 sequences are SGHDN and FVKESK. The CDR3 spans 16 residues. CDR3 coding DNA: TGTGCCAGCAGCCCCTCCGCTACTCTAGCCATCGATGAGCAGTTCTTC. It is translated as CASSPSATLAIDEQFF.

The table lists this clonotype with a few counts. V gene TRBV12-3 or TRBV12-4 combines with J gene TRBJ2-3, with a weak D call TRBD2 (6 bases). Trimming removed 4 bases from V and 0 bases from J, with 11 bases in between. This CDR3 region has 15 residues. The CDR3 DNA reads TGTGCCAGCAGTTATCGGGGGTCTAGCACAGATACGCAGTATTTT. Translated, it gives CASSYRGSSTDTQYF.

This clonotype showed up many times. The J gene is TRBJ2-7, the V gene TRBV28; 9 bases are a match to TRBD2. Germline CDR1 is MDHEN and CDR2 is SYDVKM. The CDR3 sequence is 13 residues long. V gave up 8 bases and J gave up 3 bases; unmatched junction bases: 5. CDR3 in amino acids: CASLAGSHYEQYF. The CDR3, as DNA: TGTGCCAGCCTAGCGGGATCCCACTACGAGCAGTACTTC.

This chain connects TRBV7-9 to TRBJ2-7, with TRBD2 matching 13 bases. V shed 1 base, J shed 0 bases, and the junction held 6 bases outside the gene matches. Germline CDR1 reads SEHNR; CDR2 reads FQNEAQ (reference sequence). The CDR3 runs 18 residues. DNA for the CDR3: TGTGCCAGCAGCTTAGGGACTAGCGGGAGCCAAAGCTCCTACGAGCAGTACTTC. This sequence encodes CASSLGTSGSQSSYEQYF.

This clonotype has only one observation. Being one base from a much bigger clone, this may be a read error. The chain couples TRBV9 to TRBJ2-3; D tentatively fits TRBD1 or TRBD2 (5 bases each). Germline V gene sequence: CDR1 SGDLS, CDR2 YYNGEE. This CDR3 has 14 amino acids. CDR3 sequence: CASGVDGATDTQYF. The CDR3 DNA reads as TGTGCCAGCGGCGTAGACGGGGCCACAGATACGCAGTATTTT.

The chain links TRBV6-2 or TRBV6-3 to TRBJ2-1; D is possibly TRBD1 (5 bases). The germline V and J ends were trimmed by 6 bases and 11 bases, with 20 bases remaining between them. The CDR3 runs 14 residues. Per germline, CDR1 MNHEY and CDR2 SVGEGT. CDR3 in amino acids: CASSSISARVKQFF. The DNA for the CDR3 is TGTGCCAGCAGCTCTATATCTGCCAGGGTTAAGCAGTTCTTC.

With respect to this clonotype: Since a much larger clone is just one base distant, this may be a read error. The gene calls are TRBV29-1 and TRBJ2-3; TRBD1 matches at 11 bases. The CDR3 has 13 residues. From germline, CDR1 is SQVTM and CDR2 ANQGSEA. CDR3 bases: TGCAGCGCTGGGACAGGGGGTCGAGATGCGCAGTATTTT. Translating it yields CSAGTGGRDAQYF.

Note on this clonotype: Since a much larger clone is just one base distant, this may be a read error. This chain uses TRBV30 with TRBJ2-7; unclear D gene. The CDR3 runs to 13 residues. Germline V gene lookup returns CDR1 GTSNPN and CDR2 SVGIG (reference sequence). The CDR3 DNA sequence: TGTGCCTGGAGTTCCTACCGGGCGAACGAGCAGCACTTC. This gives the protein CAWSSYRANEQHF.

Remarks on this clonotype: A much larger clone lies one base from this, so it may be a read error. The chain combines TRBV24-1 with TRBJ2-1; D gene uncertain. Germline values: CDR1 KGHDR, CDR2 SFDVKD. This CDR3 contains 14 residues. The CDR3 DNA reads as TGTGCCACCATACGAGGTCCTCTCTACAGTGAGCAGTTCTTC. This codes for CATIRGPLYSEQFF.

This clonotype was found many times. The chain recombines TRBV7-2 with TRBJ2-1; 7 nucleotides line up with TRBD1. The germline gives CDR1 SGHTA, CDR2 FQGNSA. The length of the CDR3 is 19 residues. V shed 4 bases, J shed 1 base, and the junction held 16 bases outside the gene matches. For the CDR3, the DNA is TGTGCCAGCAGCTCCCCGATTCCGGGACAGTCTTTGTCCTACAATGAGCAGTTCTTC. It is translated as CASSSPIPGQSLSYNEQFF.

This clonotype occurred many times. V is TRBV28 and J is TRBJ2-3; 8 positions agree with TRBD2. The CDR3 totals 15 residues. CDR1 and CDR2 (germline): MDHEN, SYDVKM. V lost 5 bases and J lost 1; bases outside the gene matches: 5. Here the CDR3 DNA reads TGTGCCAGCAGTATAGCGGGAAGGGGCACAGATACGCAGTATTTT. Amino acids: CASSIAGRGTDTQYF.

This clonotype was observed at least ten times. V and J are TRBV13 and TRBJ2-6; D call uncertain. The CDR3 runs 15 residues. With 5 bases removed from V and 2 bases from J, the gap between germline ends came to 10 bases. CDR1 is PRHDT, CDR2 FYEKMQ, per germline (reference sequence). The CDR3 protein is CASSGIATGANVLTF. CDR3 nucleotide sequence: TGTGCCAGCAGCGGCATCGCCACTGGGGCCAACGTCCTGACTTTC.

A few counts support this clonotype. This chain uses TRBV19 with TRBJ2-2; D gene unclear. Germline values: CDR1 LNHDA, CDR2 SQIVND (reference sequence). Trimming cost V 4 bases and J 8 bases, with 2 bases left between them. The CDR3 sequence is 10 residues long. CDR3 bases: TGTGCCAGTAGTAAAGGGGAGCTGTTTTTT. Encoded protein: CASSKGELFF.

This clonotype was observed many times. The rearrangement joins TRBV2 to TRBJ1-1; the D is unclear. Trimming took off 0 bases at V and 2 bases at J, with 13 bases between the two ends. The CDR3 has 16 amino acids. CDR1 and CDR2 (germline): SNHLY, FYNNEI. The CDR3 region is CASSEAWRGPNTEAFF. CDR3 in DNA: TGTGCCAGCAGTGAAGCATGGCGAGGCCCAAACACTGAAGCTTTCTTT.

The V call is TRBV12-3 or TRBV12-4, the J call TRBJ2-5; weak D call: TRBD1 (6 bases). This CDR3 has 13 residues. The ends were cut back, 8 bases at V and 2 bases at J, with 12 bases in the middle. The CDR3 nucleotides read TGTGCCAGCTCCGGACAGACACAAGAGACCCAGTACTTC. This codes for CASSGQTQETQYF.

This clonotype was counted between two and nine times. The V call is TRBV6-2 or TRBV6-3, the J call TRBJ2-7; D perhaps matches TRBD1 (5 bases). Germline CDR1 is MNHEY and CDR2 is SVGEGT. CDR3 length: 13 residues. V lost 7 bases and J 0 bases, leaving 10 bases between the germline ends. The DNA for the CDR3 is TGTGCCAGCAACCAGGGTTACTCCTACGAGCAGTACTTC. Residues: CASNQGYSYEQYF.

A note on this clonotype: The junction does not match germline at one end; this may be a read error. This chain connects TRBV5-3 to TRBJ1-1; D is unclear. TRBV5-3 is an open reading frame whose function is uncertain. The CDR3 sequence is 15 residues long. CDR3 coding DNA: TGTGCCAGCAGTTCAGTCCAAGTCATGAACACTGAAGCTTCCTTT. Translated: CASSSVQVMNTEASF.

This chain uses TRBV30 with TRBJ1-1; tentatively, D is TRBD1 (5 bases). The germline CDR1 and CDR2 sequences are GTSNPN and SVGIG (reference sequence). The CDR3 is 11 residues long. Trimming shortened V by 8 bases and J by 5 bases, and 12 bases separated the two germline ends. CDR3 DNA sequence: TGTGCCGGCAGGGAAGGGACTGAAGCTTTCTTT. This gives the protein CAGREGTEAFF.

This clonotype was picked up many times. The chain couples TRBV12-3 or TRBV12-4 to TRBJ2-7, with a possible D match to TRBD2 (6 bases). CDR3 length: 14 residues. V lost 4 bases and J lost 0, with 10 bases in between. This chain's CDR3 is CASSSRGSSYEQYF. DNA for the CDR3: TGTGCCAGCAGTTCCCGGGGGAGCTCCTACGAGCAGTACTTC.

This clonotype was seen at least ten times. The CDR3 region is CASSSPWSPGELFF. The CDR3 nucleotides read TGTGCCAGCAGTTCCCCCTGGTCCCCCGGGGAGCTGTTTTTT. This chain connects TRBV12-3 or TRBV12-4 to TRBJ2-2; D is uncertain. V shed 4 bases and J shed 6 bases, with 12 bases lying between them. The CDR3 sequence is 14 residues long.

This clonotype appeared many times. The chain couples TRBV7-3 to TRBJ2-5, with D possibly matching TRBD2 (5 bases). V was cut by 5 bases and J by 2 bases, with 21 bases left in between. This CDR3 is built from 17 residues. Per germline, CDR1 SGHTA and CDR2 FQGTGA. The CDR3 spells CASSPTGERPGQETQYF. In DNA, the CDR3 is TGTGCCAGCAGCCCCACTGGGGAGCGACCCGGTCAAGAGACCCAGTACTTC.

This clonotype appeared many times. The rearrangement joins TRBV27 to TRBJ2-1, with 10 positions matching TRBD2. Germline CDR1 MNHEY, CDR2 SMNVEV (reference sequence). J gave up 9 bases and V 3 bases, and 8 bases lay outside the gene matches. The CDR3 is made up of 15 amino acids. CDR3 residues: CASSFGLAVLGEQFF. As DNA, the CDR3 is TGTGCCAGCAGTTTCGGACTAGCGGTTCTGGGTGAGCAGTTCTTC.